This note documents a single T cell receptor beta chain sequence. Its cognate antigen is unknown. The data were obtained in a study of response to subunit inactivated influenza vaccine. Findings and limits, study-wide: That few new T cells are recruited by each seasonal influenza vaccination was the authors' suggestion.

TCRdb re-called the RT-PCR reads with MiXCR, one entry per CDR3 protein. The table shows over 150,000 distinct CDR3 sequences, with 13% to 15% occurring only once. CDR1 SNHLY and CDR2 FYNNEI come from the germline V gene. V lost 4 bases, J lost 8 bases, and 11 bases lay in between. The CDR3 runs to 12 residues. The material was CD8+ T cells sorted from PBMCs, obtained more than 4 days after vaccination. The receptor was isolated from a man aged 45-65 years who received an inactivated influenza vaccine. The chain uses TRBV2 and TRBJ1-2, with no clear D. The CDR3: CASSGLGGGYTF. CDR3 nucleotides: TGTGCCAGCAGTGGACTAGGCGGGGGCTACACCTTC.